This TCR beta chain came from a study of T cells in Graves' hyperthyroidism and ophthalmopathy. Amplified TCR beta CDR3 regions derived from RNA transcripts. First-round RT-PCR of the TCR CDR3 relied on the HTBI primer set. TCRdb called the multiplex PCR reads again in MiXCR, with one record for every CDR3 protein. The sample lists a few hundred thousand distinct CDR3 sequences; less than 20% were seen once. Trimming pared 2 bases from V and 0 bases from J, leaving 8 bases between. The CDR3 sequence is 15 residues long. Germline V gene sequence: CDR1 SGHDN, CDR2 FVKESK. Diagnoses used clinical symptoms, serum thyroxine and TRAb, thyroid ultrasound and orbital computed tomography.

This sequence joins TRBV14 and TRBJ2-1; tentative D call: TRBD2 (5 bases). This TCR came from a woman aged 50 to 65 with Graves' hyperthyroidism. Sequenced input: blood. The DNA for the CDR3 is TGTGCCAGCAGCCAACGGGGATTCTCCTACAATGAGCAGTTCTTC. Protein product: CASSQRGFSYNEQFF. Complete variable domain (other parts from reference TRBV14 and TRBJ2-1): EAGVTQFPSHSVIEKGQTVTLRCDPISGHDNLYWYRRVMGKEIKFLLHFVKESKQDESGMPNNRFLAERTGGTYSTLKVQPAELEDSGVYFCASSQRGFSYNEQFFGPGTRLTVL.